This T cell receptor (beta chain) was identified in a study of long-term antiretroviral therapy in people with HIV (dated by TCRdb to between 2022 and 2023). Background for the entire study: The earliest samples were collected about a decade before the 2015 WHO recommendation for immediate ART, when ART was typically delayed until CD4 counts fell. This retrospective serial study examined whether starting ART and sustained HIV suppression were associated with changes in the composition and diversity of the TRB repertoire in peripheral blood. Among the roughly 30 participants with HIV, eleven to twelve were female. No cross-contamination during QIAcube processing turned up in test extractions that ran a monoclonal T-cell line alongside about 35 polyclonal samples. From 30 adults with confirmed HIV infection, the cohort provided 150 to 200 cryopreserved PBMC samples, gathered serially across a mean of about six years (range 1-12).

Inclusion was restricted to participants for whom at least one PBMC sample before ART initiation and at least two post-ART samples were available. Every participant with HIV received treatment in the United States of America. Cryopreserved samples of about 0.95-10 million PBMC were thawed and washed before DNA extraction. At the time of the earliest PBMC sample, participants with HIV were aged between 23 and 54 years. Each participant contributed PBMC samples from 1-4 timepoints before ART initiation and 2-8 timepoints after ART initiation, with a median of 7 samples. Serial HIV viral load, CD4+ T-cell count, ART history and demographic data were obtained for every participant. A Qiagen kit on a QIAcube was used to extract genomic DNA from unsorted PBMC, with samples processed in batches of 12. Turning to this clone: The clone's antigen remains unknown. Base qualities are not provided; no much larger clone lies one nucleotide away.

What the research found in general, with its limitations: Because PBMC availability was limited, only the TCR beta chain was sequenced, with no alpha chain pairing. Compared with controls, HIV repertoires had narrower CDR3 length ranges, and the network structure pointed to an antigen-experienced repertoire that shifted only slightly toward naive after ART. The samples span the years 2004 to 2017, and the ART regimens used may be less effective than current regimens. Inferences about post-ART repertoire changes were limited because no data were available on ART adherence, viral resistance or therapy changes. A significant increase in TRB diversity was found to be associated with ART initiation, although TRB diversity was observed to remain significantly below that of transplant donor controls even after long-term ART. Expanded TRB clones identified before ART initiation dominated the repertoire across all time points, though the dominance fluctuated and decreased in many PLHIV after ART. Because cell numbers in pre-ART samples were limited, unsorted PBMC were profiled instead of sorted CD4+ and CD8+ T cells.

The immunoSEQ hsTCRB v3.0 assay was used at survey level resolution to sequence the TRB variable region. The targeted TRB sequencing depth was about 40,000-50,000 T-cell genomes per sample. TRB libraries were pooled and sequenced on an Illumina MiSeq using a v3 150-cycle kit. Per the source publication's procedure: Repertoire analysis ran in R within a reproducible Nextflow workflow covering QC, data transformation and analysis. LymphoSeq2, an R package for exploring AIRR-Seq data, was used to implement custom analyses. A handful of samples that yielded fewer than 5000 total TRB sequences were excluded, so that 200 or so HIV repertoires were analyzed. Among the roughly 180 retained HIV repertoires, 55 to 60 were collected before ART initiation and approximately 130 after ART initiation. Repertoires were downsampled to 5000 TRB nucleotide sequences, and summary statistics were averaged over 100 downsampling iterations. The analysis kept only TRB sequences whose CDR3 regions were at least seven amino acids long. Diversity was measured with a Shannon entropy-derived clonality score and the Gini coefficient. Repertoire networks linked the top 5000 CDR3 amino acid sequences whenever two sequences differed by an edit distance of one. Antigen specificity groups and MHC restriction were predicted for TRB CDR3 amino acid sequences with GLIPH2. To flag known associations with CMV, EBV, HIV or tissue antigens, CDR3 amino acid sequences were compared against VDJdb and McPAS-TCR. Pre-ART, post-ART and control groups were compared with Wilcoxon signed-rank tests and Holm-Bonferroni correction. This immuneACCESS table, as held by TCRdb, lists in-frame sequences with V and J called but not all clones. Of the missing ones, under half trace to an unresolved V gene in checked studies; the others have no known cause. The V and J calls and clone size were taken over from that table, and D and trimming were inferred from the DNA. This sample has fewer than 40,000 clones in its table, and roughly 80% of those were observed once. The ten largest account for approximately 3.4% of the sample.

Source: unsorted PBMCs, taken 1.9 years after starting antiretroviral therapy. The sequence was obtained from a man aged 18-30 years with HIV.

The DNA reads TGTGCCAGCAGTTACGATGAAAAACTGTTTTTT. It specifies CASSYDEKLFF. The chain is encoded by TRBV2 joined to TRBJ1-4; the D segment cannot be called with confidence. The CDR3 measures 11 amino acids from cysteine to phenylalanine. Here the CDR3 DNA is all that survives: 33 bases in frame from base 1. A distance of 4 bases separates the germline ends of V and J, which lose 5 bases and 6 bases respectively. CDR1 and CDR2 are drawn from the germline V gene: SNHLY, FYNNEI.